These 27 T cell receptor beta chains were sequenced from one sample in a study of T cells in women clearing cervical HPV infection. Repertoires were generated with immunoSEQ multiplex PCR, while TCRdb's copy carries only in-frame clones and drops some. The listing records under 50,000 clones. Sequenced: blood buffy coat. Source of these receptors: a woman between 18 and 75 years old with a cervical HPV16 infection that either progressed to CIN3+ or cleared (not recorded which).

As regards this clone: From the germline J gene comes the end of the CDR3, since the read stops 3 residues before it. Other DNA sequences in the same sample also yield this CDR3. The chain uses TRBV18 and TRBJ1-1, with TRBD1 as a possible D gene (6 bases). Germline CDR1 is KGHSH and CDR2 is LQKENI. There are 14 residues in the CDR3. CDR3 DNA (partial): TGTGCCAGCTCACTCACGAAAAACAGGGCCGAA. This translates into CASSLTKNRAE. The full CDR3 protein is CASSLTKNRAEAFF.

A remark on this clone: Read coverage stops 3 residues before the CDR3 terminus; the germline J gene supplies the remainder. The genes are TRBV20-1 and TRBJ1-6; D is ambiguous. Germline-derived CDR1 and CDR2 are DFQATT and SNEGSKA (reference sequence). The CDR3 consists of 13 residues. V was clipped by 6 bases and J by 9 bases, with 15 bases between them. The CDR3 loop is CSATTEYGSPLHF. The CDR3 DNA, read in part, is TGCAGTGCGACCACAGAGTACGGTTCACCC.

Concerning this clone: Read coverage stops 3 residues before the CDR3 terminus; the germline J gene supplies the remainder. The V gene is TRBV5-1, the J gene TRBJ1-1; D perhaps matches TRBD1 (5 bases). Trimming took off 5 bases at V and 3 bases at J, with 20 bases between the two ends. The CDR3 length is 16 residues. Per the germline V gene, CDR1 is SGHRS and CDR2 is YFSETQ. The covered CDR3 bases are TGCGCCAGCAGGGGGACTGGGGGGACTAAACACACTGAA. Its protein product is CASRGTGGTKHTE. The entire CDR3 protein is CASRGTGGTKHTEAFF.

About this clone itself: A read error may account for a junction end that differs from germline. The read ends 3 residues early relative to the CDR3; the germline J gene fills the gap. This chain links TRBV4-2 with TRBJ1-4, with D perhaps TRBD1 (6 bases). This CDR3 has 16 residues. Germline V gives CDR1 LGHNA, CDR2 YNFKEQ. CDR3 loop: CASSQDWEGANEKLFF. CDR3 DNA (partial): TGCGCCAGCAGCCAAGATTGGGAGGGGGCTAATGAAAAA.

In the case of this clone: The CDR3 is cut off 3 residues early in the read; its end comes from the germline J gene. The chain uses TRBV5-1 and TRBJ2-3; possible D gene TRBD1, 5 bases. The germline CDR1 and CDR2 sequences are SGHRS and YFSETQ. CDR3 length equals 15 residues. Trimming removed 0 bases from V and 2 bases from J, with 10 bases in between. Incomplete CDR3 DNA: TGCGCCAGCAGCTTGGGGCAGGGTGACACAGATACG. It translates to CASSLGQGDTDT. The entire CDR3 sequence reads CASSLGQGDTDTQYF.

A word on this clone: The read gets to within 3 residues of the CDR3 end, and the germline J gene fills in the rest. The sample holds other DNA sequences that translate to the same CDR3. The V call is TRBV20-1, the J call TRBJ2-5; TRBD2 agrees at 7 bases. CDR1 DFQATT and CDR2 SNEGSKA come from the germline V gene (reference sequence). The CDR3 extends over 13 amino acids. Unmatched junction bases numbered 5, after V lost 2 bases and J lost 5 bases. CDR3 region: CSARFLAVETQYF. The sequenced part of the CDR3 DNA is TGCAGTGCTAGATTCCTAGCGGTGGAGACC.

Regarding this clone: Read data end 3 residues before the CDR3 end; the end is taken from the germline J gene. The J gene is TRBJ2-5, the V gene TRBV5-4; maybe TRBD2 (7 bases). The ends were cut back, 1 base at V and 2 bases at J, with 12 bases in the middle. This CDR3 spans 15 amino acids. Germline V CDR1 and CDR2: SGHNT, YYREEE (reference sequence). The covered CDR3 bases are TGTGCCAGCAGCTTGTGGGGGGGGCTGCAAGAGACC. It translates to CASSLWGGLQET. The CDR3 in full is CASSLWGGLQETQYF.

Incomplete CDR3 DNA: TGTGCCAGCACCCGGGGCGGGGGGATCTACAATGAG. Protein: CASTRGGGIYNE. The full-length CDR3 reads as CASTRGGGIYNEQFF. This chain joins TRBV7-9 and TRBJ2-1; 8 positions match TRBD2. The read ends 3 residues early relative to the CDR3; the germline J gene fills the gap. The CDR3 is 15 amino acids. Germline V gene data show CDR1 as SEHNR and CDR2 as FQNEAQ (reference sequence). After removal of 7 bases from V and 3 bases from J, the junction contained 8 bases not matched to a gene. The full variable domain, with the rest looked up from reference TRBV7-9 and TRBJ2-1, is DTGVSQNPRHKITKRGQNVTFRCDPISEHNRLYWYRQTLGQGPEFLTYFQNEAQLEKSRLLSDRFSAERPKGSFSTLEIQRTEQGDSAMYLCASTRGGGIYNEQFFGPGTRLTVL.

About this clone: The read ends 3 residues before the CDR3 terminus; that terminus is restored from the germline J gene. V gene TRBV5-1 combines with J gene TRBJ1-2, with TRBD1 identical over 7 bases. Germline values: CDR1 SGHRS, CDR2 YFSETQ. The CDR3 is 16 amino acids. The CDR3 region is CASSTPSGQAYNEYTF. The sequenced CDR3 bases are TGCGCCAGCAGTACCCCTAGTGGACAGGCCTACAATGAG.

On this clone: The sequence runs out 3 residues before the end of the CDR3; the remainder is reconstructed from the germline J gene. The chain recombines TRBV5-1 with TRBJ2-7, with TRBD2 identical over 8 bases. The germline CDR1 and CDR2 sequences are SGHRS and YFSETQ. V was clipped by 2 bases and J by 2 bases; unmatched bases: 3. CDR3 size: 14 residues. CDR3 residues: CASSFSGAPYEQYF. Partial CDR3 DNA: TGCGCCAGCAGCTTTAGCGGGGCCCCCTACGAG.

The CDR3 sequence: CASVNSKSYEQYF. The sequenced CDR3 bases are TGTGCCAGCGTTAACAGCAAATCCTACGAG. The V call is TRBV2, the J call TRBJ2-7; D is unresolved. The CDR3 end is not reached by the read, which stops 3 residues before it; the germline J gene fills it in. Looked up from germline, CDR1 is SNHLY and CDR2 is FYNNEI. The CDR3 spans 13 residues. Deletions cut 8 bases from V and 1 base from J, with 12 bases between. Looking up the rest from reference TRBV2 and TRBJ2-7 gives the full variable domain: EPEVTQTPSHQVTQMGQEVILRCVPISNHLYFYWYRQILGQKVEFLVSFYNNEISEKSEIFDDQFSVERPDGSNFTLKIRSTKLEDSAMYFCASVNSKSYEQYFGPGTRLTVT.

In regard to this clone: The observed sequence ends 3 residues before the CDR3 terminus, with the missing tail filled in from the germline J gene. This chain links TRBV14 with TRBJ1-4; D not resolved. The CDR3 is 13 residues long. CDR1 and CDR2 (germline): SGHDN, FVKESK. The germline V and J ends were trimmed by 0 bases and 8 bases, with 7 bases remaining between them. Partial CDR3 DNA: TGTGCCAGCAGCCAAGATACACGCGAAAAA. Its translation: CASSQDTREK. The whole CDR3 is CASSQDTREKLFF.

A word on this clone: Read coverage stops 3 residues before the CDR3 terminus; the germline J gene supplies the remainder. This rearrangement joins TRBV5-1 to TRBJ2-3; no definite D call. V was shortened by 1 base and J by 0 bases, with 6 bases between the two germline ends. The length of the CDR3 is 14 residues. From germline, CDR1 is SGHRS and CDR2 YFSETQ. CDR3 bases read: TGCGCCAGCAGCTTGTTGTCAAGCACAGATACG. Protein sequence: CASSLLSSTDT. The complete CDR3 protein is CASSLLSSTDTQYF. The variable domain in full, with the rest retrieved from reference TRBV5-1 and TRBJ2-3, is KAGVTQTPRYLIKTRGQQVTLSCSPISGHRSVSWYQQTPGQGLQFLFEYFSETQRNKGNFPGRFSGRQFSNSRSEMNVSTLELGDSALYLCASSLLSSTDTQYFGPGTRLTVL.

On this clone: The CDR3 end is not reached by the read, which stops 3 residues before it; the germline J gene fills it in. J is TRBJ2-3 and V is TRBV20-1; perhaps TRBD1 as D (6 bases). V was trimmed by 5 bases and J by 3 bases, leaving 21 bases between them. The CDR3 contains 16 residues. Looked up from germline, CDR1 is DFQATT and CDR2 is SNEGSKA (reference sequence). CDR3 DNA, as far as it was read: TGCAGTGCTGTAAGGGGGACCCCTAGTATTACAGATACG. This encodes CSAVRGTPSITDT. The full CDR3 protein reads CSAVRGTPSITDTQYF.

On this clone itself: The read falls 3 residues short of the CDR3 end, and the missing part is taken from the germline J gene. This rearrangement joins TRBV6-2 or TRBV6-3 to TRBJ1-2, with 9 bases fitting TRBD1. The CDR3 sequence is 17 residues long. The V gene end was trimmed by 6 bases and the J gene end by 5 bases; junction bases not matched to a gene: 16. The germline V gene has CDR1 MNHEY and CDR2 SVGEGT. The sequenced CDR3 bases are TGTGCCAGCAGAACTGAAGGGAGGACAGGGGATTTTTATGGC. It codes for CASRTEGRTGDFYG. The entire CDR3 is CASRTEGRTGDFYGYTF.

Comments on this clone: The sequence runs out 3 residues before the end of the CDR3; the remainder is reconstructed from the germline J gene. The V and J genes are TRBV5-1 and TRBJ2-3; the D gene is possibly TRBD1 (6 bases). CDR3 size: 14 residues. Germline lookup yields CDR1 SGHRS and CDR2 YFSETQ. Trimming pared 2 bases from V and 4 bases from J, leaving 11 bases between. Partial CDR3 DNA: TGCGCCAGCAGCTTACAGGGTGGGGCAGATACG. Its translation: CASSLQGGADT. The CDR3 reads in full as CASSLQGGADTQYF.

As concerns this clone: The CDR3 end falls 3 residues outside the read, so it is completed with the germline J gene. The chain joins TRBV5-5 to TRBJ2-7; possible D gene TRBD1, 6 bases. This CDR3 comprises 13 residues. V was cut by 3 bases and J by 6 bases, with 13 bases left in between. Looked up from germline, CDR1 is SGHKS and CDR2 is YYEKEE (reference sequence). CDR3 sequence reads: CASSWDTPTEQYF. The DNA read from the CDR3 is TGTGCCAGCAGCTGGGACACCCCGACCGAG.

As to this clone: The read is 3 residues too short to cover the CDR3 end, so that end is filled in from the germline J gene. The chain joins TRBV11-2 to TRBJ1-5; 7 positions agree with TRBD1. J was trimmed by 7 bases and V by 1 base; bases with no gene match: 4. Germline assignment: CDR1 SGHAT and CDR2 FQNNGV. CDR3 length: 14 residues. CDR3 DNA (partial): TGTGCCAGCAGCTTAGTAGCAGGGGGGCAGCCC. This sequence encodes CASSLVAGGQP. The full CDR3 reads CASSLVAGGQPQHF.

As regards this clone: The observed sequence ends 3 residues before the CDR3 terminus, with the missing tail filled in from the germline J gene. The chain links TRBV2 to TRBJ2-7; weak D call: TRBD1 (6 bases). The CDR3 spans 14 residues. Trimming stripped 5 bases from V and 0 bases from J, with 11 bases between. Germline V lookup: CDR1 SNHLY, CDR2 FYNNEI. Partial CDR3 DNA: TGTGCCAGCAGTCTTGACAGGAGCTCCTACGAG. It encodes CASSLDRSSYE. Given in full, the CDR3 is CASSLDRSSYEQYF.

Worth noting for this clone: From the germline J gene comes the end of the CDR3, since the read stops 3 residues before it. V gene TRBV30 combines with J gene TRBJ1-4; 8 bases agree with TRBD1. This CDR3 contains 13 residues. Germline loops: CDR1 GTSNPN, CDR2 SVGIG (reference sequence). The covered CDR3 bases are TGTGCCTGGCGGACAGGGAATAATTCACCA. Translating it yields CAWRTGNNSP. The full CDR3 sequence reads CAWRTGNNSPLFF.

The CDR3 spells CASSLERGEQYF. The covered CDR3 bases are TGCGCCAGCAGCTTGGAGCGGGGCGAG. V and J are TRBV5-1 and TRBJ2-7, with 7 bases aligning to TRBD2. The CDR3 goes on 3 residues after the read ends, and that part is filled in from the germline J gene. This CDR3 comprises 12 residues. The V segment lost 0 bases and the J segment 6 bases; nucleotides outside the gene matches: 0. Per germline, CDR1 SGHRS and CDR2 YFSETQ.

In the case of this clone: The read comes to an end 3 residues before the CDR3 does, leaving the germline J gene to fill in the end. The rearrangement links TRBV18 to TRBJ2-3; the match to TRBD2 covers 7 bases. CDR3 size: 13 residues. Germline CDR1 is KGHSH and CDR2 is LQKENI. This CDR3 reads CASLSGEEETQYF. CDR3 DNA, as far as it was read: TGTGCCAGCTTAAGCGGGGAGGAAGAGACG. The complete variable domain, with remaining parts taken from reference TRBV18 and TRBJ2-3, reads NAGVMQNPRHLVRRRGQEARLRCSPMKGHSHVYWYRQLPEEGLKFMVYLQKENIIDESGMPKERFSAEFPKEGPSILRIQQVVRGDSAAYFCASLSGEEETQYFGPGTRLTVL.

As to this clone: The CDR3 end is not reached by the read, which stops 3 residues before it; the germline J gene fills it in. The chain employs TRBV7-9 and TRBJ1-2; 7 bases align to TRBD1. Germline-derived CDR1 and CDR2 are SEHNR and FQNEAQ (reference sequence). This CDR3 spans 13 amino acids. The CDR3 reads CASSRGQLTTYTF. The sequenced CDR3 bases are TGTGCCAGCAGCAGGGGACAGTTGACCACC.

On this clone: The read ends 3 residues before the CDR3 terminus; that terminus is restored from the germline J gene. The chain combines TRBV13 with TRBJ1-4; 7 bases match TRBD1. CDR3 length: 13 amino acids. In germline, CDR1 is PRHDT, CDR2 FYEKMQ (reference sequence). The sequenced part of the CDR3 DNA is TGTGCCAGCAGCTTAGCCACAGGGGCACCA. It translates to CASSLATGAP. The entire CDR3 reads CASSLATGAPLFF.

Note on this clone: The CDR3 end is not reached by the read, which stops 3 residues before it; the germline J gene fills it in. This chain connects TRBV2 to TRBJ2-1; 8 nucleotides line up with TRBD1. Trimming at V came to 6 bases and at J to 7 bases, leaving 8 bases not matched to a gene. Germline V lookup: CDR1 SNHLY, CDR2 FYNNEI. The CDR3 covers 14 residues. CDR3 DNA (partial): TGTGCCAGCAGCCTACAGGGGGTCAGGAATGAG. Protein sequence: CASSLQGVRNE. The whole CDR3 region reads CASSLQGVRNEQFF.

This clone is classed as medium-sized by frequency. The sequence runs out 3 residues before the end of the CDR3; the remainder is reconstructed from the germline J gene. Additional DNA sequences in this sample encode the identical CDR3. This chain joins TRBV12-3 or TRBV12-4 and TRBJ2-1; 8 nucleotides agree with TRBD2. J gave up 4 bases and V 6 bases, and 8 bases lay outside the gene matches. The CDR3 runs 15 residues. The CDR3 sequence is CASSLTGGAYNEQFF. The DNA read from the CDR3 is TGTGCCAGCAGCCTCACCGGGGGGGCATACAATGAG.

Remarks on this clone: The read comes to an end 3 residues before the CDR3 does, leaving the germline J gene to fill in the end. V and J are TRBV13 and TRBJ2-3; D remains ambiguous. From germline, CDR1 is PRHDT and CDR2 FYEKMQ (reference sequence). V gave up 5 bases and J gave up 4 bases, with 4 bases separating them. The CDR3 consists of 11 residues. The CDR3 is CASSISDTQYF. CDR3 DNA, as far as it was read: TGTGCCAGCAGCATATCAGATACG. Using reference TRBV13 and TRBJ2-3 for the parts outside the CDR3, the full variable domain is AAGVIQSPRHLIKEKRETATLKCYPIPRHDTVYWYQQGPGQDPQFLISFYEKMQSDKGSIPDRFSAQQFSDYHSELNMSSLELGDSALYFCASSISDTQYFGPGTRLTVL.